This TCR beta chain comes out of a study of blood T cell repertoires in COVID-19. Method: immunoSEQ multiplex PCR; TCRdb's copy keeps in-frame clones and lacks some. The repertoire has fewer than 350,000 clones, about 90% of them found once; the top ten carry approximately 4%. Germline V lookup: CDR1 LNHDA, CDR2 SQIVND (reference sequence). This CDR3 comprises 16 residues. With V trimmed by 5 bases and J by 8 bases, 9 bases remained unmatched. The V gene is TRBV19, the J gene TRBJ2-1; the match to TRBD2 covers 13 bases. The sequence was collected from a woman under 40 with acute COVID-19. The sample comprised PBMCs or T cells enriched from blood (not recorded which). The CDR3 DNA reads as TGTGCCAGTAGTGCACCGGGACTAGCGGGAAAAGATGAGCAGTTCTTC. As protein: CASSAPGLAGKDEQFF.